What follows is one T cell receptor (beta chain) and its context. The antigen remains unidentified. The data were obtained in a study of T cell repertoires in cytomegalovirus infection. For the study at large: A matching HLA type, together with CMV infection, was signaled by public TCR beta signatures.

From the reads, TCRdb called clonotypes with MiXCR, one entry per CDR3 protein. The data contain about 900,000 distinct CDR3 sequences, roughly a third of them singletons. The V gene lost 8 bases and the J gene lost 8 bases, with 13 bases spanning the gap. This CDR3 comprises 12 residues. Germline assignment: CDR1 MNHEY and CDR2 SVGEGT. The clonotype comes from a human donor in good health (CMV status not recorded). Some clones in this sample may be carry-over from other donors' samples. This specimen consisted of cultured CD8+ T cells from PBMCs, obtained from culture after CMV antigen stimulation. The chain employs TRBV6-2 or TRBV6-3 and TRBJ1-5; possible D gene TRBD1, 5 bases. CDR3 sequence (DNA): TGTGCCAGCCGAAACGGGGGTAAGCCCCAGCATTTT. Encoded protein: CASRNGGKPQHF.